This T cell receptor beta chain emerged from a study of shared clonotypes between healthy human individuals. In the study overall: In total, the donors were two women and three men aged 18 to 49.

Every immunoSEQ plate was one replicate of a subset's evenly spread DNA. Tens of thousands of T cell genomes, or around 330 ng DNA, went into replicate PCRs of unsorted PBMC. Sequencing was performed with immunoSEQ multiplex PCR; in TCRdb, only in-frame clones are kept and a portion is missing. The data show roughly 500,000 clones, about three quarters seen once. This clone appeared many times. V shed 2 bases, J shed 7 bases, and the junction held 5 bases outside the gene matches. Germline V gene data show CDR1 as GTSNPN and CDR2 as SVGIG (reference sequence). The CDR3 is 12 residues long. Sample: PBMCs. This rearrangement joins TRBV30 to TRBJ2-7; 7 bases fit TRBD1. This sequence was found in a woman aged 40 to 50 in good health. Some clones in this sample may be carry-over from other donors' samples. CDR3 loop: CAWSPSRGEQYF. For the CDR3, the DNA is TGTGCCTGGAGTCCCTCCAGGGGGGAGCAGTACTTC.